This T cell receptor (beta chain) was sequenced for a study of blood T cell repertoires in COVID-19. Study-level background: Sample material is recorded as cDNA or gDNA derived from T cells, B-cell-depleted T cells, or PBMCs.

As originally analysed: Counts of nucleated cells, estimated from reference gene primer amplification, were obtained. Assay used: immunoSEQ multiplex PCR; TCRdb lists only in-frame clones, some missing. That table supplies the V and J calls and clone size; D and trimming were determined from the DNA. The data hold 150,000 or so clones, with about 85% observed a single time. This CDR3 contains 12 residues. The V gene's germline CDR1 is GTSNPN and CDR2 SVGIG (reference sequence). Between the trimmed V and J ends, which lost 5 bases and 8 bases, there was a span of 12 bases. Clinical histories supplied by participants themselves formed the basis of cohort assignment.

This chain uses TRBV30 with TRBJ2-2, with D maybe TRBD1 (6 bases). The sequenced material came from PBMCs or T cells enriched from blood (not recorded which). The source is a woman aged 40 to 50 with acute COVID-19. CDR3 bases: TGTGCCTGGGGGGGCGGCGAAGGGGAGCTGTTTTTT. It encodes CAWGGGEGELFF. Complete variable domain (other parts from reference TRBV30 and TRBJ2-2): SQTIHQWPATLVQPVGSPLSLECTVEGTSNPNLYWYRQAAGRGLQLLFYSVGIGQISSEVPQNLSASRPQDRQFILSSKKLLLSDSGFYLCAWGGGEGELFFGEGSRLTVL.